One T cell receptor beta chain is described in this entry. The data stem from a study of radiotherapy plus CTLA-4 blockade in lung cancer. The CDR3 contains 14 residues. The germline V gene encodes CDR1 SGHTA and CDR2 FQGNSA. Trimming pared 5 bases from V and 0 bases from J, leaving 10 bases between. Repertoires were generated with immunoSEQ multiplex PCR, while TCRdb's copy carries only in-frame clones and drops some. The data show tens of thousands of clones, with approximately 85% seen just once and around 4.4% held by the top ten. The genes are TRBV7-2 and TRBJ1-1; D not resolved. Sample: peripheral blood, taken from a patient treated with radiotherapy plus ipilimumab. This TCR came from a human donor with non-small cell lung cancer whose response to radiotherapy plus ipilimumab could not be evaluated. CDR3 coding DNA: TGTGCCAGCAGCCGGACTTACATGAACACTGAAGCTTTCTTT. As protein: CASSRTYMNTEAFF.